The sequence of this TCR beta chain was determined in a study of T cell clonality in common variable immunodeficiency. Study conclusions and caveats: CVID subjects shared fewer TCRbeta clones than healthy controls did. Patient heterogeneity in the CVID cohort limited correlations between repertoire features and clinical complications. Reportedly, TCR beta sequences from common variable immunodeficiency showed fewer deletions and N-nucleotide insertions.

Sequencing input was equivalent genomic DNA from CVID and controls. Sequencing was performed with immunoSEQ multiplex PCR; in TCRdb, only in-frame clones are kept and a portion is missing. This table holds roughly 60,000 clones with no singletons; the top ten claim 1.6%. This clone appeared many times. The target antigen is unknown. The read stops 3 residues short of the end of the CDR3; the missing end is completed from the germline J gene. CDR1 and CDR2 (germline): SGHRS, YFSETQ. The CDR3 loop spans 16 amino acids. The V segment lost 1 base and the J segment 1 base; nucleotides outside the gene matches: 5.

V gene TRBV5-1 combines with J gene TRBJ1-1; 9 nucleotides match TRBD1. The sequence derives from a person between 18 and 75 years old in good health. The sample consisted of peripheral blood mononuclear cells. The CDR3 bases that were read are TGCGCCAGCAGCTTGTACGCGGGACAGGGGAACACTGAA. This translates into CASSLYAGQGNTE. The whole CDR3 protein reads CASSLYAGQGNTEAFF.